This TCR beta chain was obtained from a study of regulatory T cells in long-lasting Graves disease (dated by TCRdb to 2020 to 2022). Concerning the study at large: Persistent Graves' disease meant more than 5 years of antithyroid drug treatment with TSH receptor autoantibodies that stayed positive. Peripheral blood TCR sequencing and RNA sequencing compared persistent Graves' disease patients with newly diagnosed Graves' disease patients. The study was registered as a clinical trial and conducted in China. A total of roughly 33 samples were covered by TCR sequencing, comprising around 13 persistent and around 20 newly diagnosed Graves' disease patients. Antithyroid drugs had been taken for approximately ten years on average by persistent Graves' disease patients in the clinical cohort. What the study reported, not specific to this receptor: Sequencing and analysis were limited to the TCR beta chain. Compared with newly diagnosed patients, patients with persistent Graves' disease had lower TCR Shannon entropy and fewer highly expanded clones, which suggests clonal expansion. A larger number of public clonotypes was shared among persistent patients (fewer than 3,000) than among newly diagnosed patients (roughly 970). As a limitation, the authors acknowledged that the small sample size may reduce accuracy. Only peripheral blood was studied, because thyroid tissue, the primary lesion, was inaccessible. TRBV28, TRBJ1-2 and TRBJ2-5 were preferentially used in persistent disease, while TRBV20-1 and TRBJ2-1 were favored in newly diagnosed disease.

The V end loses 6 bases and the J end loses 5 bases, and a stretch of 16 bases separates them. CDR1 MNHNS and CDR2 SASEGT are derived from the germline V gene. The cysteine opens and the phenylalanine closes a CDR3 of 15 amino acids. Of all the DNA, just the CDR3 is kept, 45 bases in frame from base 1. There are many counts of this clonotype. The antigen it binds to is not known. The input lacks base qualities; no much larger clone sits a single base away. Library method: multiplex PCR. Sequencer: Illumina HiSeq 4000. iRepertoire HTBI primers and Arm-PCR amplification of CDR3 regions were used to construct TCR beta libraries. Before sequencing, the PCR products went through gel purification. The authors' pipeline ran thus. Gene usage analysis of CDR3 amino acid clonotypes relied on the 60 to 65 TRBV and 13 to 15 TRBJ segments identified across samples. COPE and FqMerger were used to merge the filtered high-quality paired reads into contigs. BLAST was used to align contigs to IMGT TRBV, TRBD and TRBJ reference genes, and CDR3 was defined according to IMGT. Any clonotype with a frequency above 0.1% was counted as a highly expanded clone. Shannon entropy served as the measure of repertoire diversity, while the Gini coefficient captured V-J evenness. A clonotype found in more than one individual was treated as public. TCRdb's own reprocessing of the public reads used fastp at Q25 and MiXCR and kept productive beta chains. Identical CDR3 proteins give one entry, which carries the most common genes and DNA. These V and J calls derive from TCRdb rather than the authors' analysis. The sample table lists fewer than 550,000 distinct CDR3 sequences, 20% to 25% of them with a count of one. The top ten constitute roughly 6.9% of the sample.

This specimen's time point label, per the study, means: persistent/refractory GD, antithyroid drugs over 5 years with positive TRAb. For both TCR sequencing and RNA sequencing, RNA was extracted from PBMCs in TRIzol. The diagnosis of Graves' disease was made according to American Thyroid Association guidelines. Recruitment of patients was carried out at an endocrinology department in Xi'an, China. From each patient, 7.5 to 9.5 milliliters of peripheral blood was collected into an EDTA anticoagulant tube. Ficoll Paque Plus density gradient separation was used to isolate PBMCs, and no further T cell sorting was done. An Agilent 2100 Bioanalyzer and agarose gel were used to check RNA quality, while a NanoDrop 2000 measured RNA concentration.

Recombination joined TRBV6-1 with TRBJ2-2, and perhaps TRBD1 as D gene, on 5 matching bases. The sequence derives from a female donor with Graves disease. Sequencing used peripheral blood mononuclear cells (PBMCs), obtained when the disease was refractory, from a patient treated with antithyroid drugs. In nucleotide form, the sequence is TGTGCCAGCAGCTCCTCCGTGGGGCGGACCGGGGAGCTGTTTTTT. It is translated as CASSSSVGRTGELFF.